The clone carrying this TCR beta chain was counted a few times. The sample originates from a study of blood T cells in healthy people across ages. Germline lookup yields CDR1 MNHEY and CDR2 SMNVEV (reference sequence). Trimming removed 5 bases from V and 7 bases from J, with 12 bases in between. The length of the CDR3 is 14 residues. A minimum of 7 million PBMCs was isolated per sample. Primers used in a second PCR of about 6 to 11 cycles were a sample-barcoded 5' primer and a J-beta primer mix. From the 5' RACE reads, TCRdb called clonotypes with MiXCR, one entry per CDR3 protein. The table includes hundreds of thousands of distinct CDR3 sequences, 35% to 40% detected once.

The sample consisted of blood. The rearrangement uses TRBV27 and TRBJ1-6; D is possibly TRBD1 (6 bases). The sequence derives from a man aged 18 to 30 in good health. The chain's CDR3 is CASSIRDNNSPLHF. The CDR3 bases are TGTGCCAGCAGTATCCGGGACAACAATTCACCCCTCCACTTT.